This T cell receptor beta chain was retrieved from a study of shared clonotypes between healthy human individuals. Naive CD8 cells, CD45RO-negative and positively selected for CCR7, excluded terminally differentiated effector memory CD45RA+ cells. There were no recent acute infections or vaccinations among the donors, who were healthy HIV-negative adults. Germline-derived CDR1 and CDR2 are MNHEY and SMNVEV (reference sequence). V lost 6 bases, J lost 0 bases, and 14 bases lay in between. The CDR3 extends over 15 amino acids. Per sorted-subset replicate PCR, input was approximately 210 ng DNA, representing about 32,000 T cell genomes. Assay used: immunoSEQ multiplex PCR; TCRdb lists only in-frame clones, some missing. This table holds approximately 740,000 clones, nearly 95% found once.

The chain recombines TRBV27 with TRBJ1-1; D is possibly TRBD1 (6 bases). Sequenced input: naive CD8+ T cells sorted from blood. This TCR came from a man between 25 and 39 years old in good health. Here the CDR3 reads CASRDGQNMNTEAFF. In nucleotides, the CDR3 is TGTGCCAGCAGGGACGGACAGAACATGAACACTGAAGCTTTCTTT.